Below are 27 T cell receptor beta chains sequenced from a single sample in a study of blood T cell repertoires in COVID-19. The protocol was immunoSEQ multiplex PCR, while the TCRdb copy is restricted to in-frame clones and leaves out a portion. This table has approximately 170,000 clones, 86% appearing once. The specimen was peripheral blood. Every receptor here comes from a woman between 65 and 79 years old with acute or convalescent COVID-19.

This clone has a single count. The gene calls are TRBV2 and TRBJ1-5; D uncertain. Germline lookup yields CDR1 SNHLY and CDR2 FYNNEI. The CDR3 has 14 residues. Trimming removed 7 bases at V and 3 bases at J, with 13 bases between. CDR3 coding DNA: TGTGCCAGCACATACGGTGCCTACAATCAGCCCCAGCATTTT. This codes for CASTYGAYNQPQHF.

V is TRBV15 and J is TRBJ1-1, with D hard to call. The V gene's germline CDR1 is LNHNV and CDR2 YYDKDF (reference sequence). V dropped 0 bases and J dropped 3 bases, with 5 bases sitting between them. This CDR3 is built from 13 residues. CDR3 protein: CATSRDPYTEAFF. CDR3 nucleotides: TGTGCCACCAGCAGAGACCCGTACACTGAAGCTTTCTTT.

This clone came up a few times. Other DNA sequences in this specimen translate into the identical CDR3. The rearrangement joins TRBV12-3 or TRBV12-4 to TRBJ1-2, with 7 bases that match TRBD1. The CDR3 is 13 residues long. The V and J ends lost 3 bases and 4 bases, in that order; junction bases with no gene match: 2. The CDR3 region has the DNA TGTGCCAGCAGTTTGGGACAGCTCTATGGCTACACCTTC. Encoded protein: CASSLGQLYGYTF.

As DNA, the CDR3 is TGTGCCAGCAGCTTAGCCCCGGGACTAGCGGGAGTCAATGAGCAGTTCTTC. Protein product: CASSLAPGLAGVNEQFF. The chain has TRBV11-3 and TRBJ2-1; TRBD2 matches at 14 bases. Trimming took 1 base from V and 6 from J; bases not matched to a gene: 5. This CDR3 has 17 residues. In germline, CDR1 is SGHNT, CDR2 YENEEA.

The V gene is TRBV19, the J gene TRBJ2-7, with no clear D. Looked up from germline, CDR1 is LNHDA and CDR2 is SQIVND (reference sequence). CDR3 length: 14 amino acids. Trimming pared 8 bases from V and 1 base from J, leaving 15 bases between. The CDR3 spells CASSELPKSYEQYF. In DNA form, the CDR3 reads TGTGCCAGTTCGGAGTTACCCAAGTCCTACGAGCAGTACTTC. Combining the CDR3 with reference TRBV19 and TRBJ2-7 gives the whole variable domain DGGITQSPKYLFRKEGQNVTLSCEQNLNHDAMYWYRQDPGQGLRLIYYSQIVNDFQKGDIAEGYSVSREKKESFPLTVTSAQKNPTAFYLCASSELPKSYEQYFGPGTRLTVT.

The V call is TRBV6-5, the J call TRBJ1-3; 7 nucleotides match TRBD1. Germline V gene lookup returns CDR1 MNHEY and CDR2 SVGAGI. This CDR3 has 14 residues. V was pared by 6 bases and J by 2 bases, with 4 bases of the junction left unmatched. In nucleotides, the CDR3 is TGTGCCAGCAGAAGACAGGGTCCTGGAAACACCATATATTTT. Its translation is CASRRQGPGNTIYF.

The DNA for the CDR3 is TGTGCCAGCAGCCCTCCACTCGGGACAGGGGTAGCTTTCTTT. Its translation is CASSPPLGTGVAFF. V usage is TRBV7-2 and J usage is TRBJ1-1; 10 nucleotides match TRBD1. J gave up 10 bases and V 5 bases, and 10 bases lay outside the gene matches. Germline lookup yields CDR1 SGHTA and CDR2 FQGNSA. The CDR3 length is 14 residues.

The V call is TRBV4-3, the J call TRBJ2-2; maybe TRBD1 (6 bases). The CDR3 runs 16 residues. Germline CDR1 LGHNA, CDR2 YSLEER. Between the trimmed V and J ends, which lost 5 bases and 3 bases, there was a span of 16 bases. CDR3 loop: CASSSGWDIYTGELFF. The CDR3 coding sequence is TGCGCCAGCAGCTCTGGCTGGGACATCTACACCGGGGAGCTGTTTTTT.

This chain uses TRBV12-5 with TRBJ2-3, with D perhaps TRBD2 (5 bases). V was trimmed by 5 bases and J by 5 bases, leaving 14 bases between them. CDR1 LGHNT and CDR2 FRNRAP come from the germline V gene. This CDR3 contains 14 residues. In DNA form, the CDR3 reads TGTGCTAGTGGTGGTGGGAGAGTCCAAGATACGCAGTATTTT. As protein: CASGGGRVQDTQYF.

This sequence joins TRBV6-5 and TRBJ1-2; 7 nucleotides line up with TRBD1. The CDR3 has 14 residues. After removal of 0 bases from V and 2 bases from J, the junction contained 0 bases not matched to a gene. Germline V gives CDR1 MNHEY, CDR2 SVGAGI. The CDR3, as DNA: TGTGCCAGCAGTTACTCACAGGGGAACTATGGCTACACCTTC. It is translated as CASSYSQGNYGYTF.

The V and J genes are TRBV5-6 and TRBJ1-5; 10 bases are a match to TRBD1. The length of the CDR3 is 16 residues. The V and J ends lost 3 bases and 1 base, in that order; junction bases with no gene match: 4. CDR1 SGHDT and CDR2 YYEEEE come from the germline V gene. CDR3 DNA: TGTGCCAGCAGCTCGACAGGGGGCACGAGCAATCAGCCCCAGCATTTT. Amino acids: CASSSTGGTSNQPQHF. Looking up the rest from reference TRBV5-6 and TRBJ1-5 gives the full variable domain: DAGVTQSPTHLIKTRGQQVTLRCSPKSGHDTVSWYQQALGQGPQFIFQYYEEEERQRGNFPDRFSGHQFPNYSSELNVNALLLGDSALYLCASSSTGGTSNQPQHFGDGTRLSIL.

V is TRBV7-9 and J is TRBJ2-5; 7 bases are a match to TRBD1. CDR1 and CDR2 (germline): SEHNR, FQNEAQ (reference sequence). Trimming cost V 2 bases and J 1 base; bases outside gene matches: 4. The CDR3 is 15 residues long. The CDR3 loop reads CASSLIEGAQETQYF. CDR3 bases: TGTGCCAGCAGCTTAATCGAGGGGGCCCAAGAGACCCAGTACTTC.

The chain couples TRBV21-1 to TRBJ1-6; the table calls TRBD1, which could not be checked here. TRBV21-1 is an annotated pseudogene. The CDR3 sequence is 18 residues long. In nucleotides, the CDR3 is TGTGCCAGCACCCGAAACGGCCGGGACAGGGTAGATAATTCACCCCTCCACTTT. It translates to CASTRNGRDRVDNSPLHF.

The chain employs TRBV5-1 and TRBJ2-3; D is perhaps TRBD2 (6 bases). Germline loops: CDR1 SGHRS, CDR2 YFSETQ. The V and J ends lost 4 bases and 1 base respectively, with 16 bases between them. The CDR3 consists of 16 residues. CDR3 region: CASSLGGTWGTDTQYF. CDR3 nucleotide sequence: TGCGCCAGCAGCCTCGGGGGAACCTGGGGCACAGATACGCAGTATTTT.

This chain links TRBV18 with TRBJ1-5; 7 positions match TRBD1. Looked up from germline, CDR1 is KGHSH and CDR2 is LQKENI. The CDR3 covers 16 residues. V was pared by 3 bases and J by 2 bases, with 7 bases of the junction left unmatched. The CDR3 here is CASSPPTGIGNQPQHF. DNA for the CDR3: TGTGCCAGCTCACCTCCGACAGGGATTGGCAATCAGCCCCAGCATTTT.

This CDR3 reads CASSIGGQGAQSNQPQHF. CDR3 nucleotides: TGTGCCAGTAGTATAGGGGGACAGGGGGCGCAGAGCAATCAGCCCCAGCATTTT. V and J are TRBV19 and TRBJ1-5; the match to TRBD1 covers 12 bases. V lost 1 base, J lost 1 base, and 5 bases stayed unmatched. Germline V gives CDR1 LNHDA, CDR2 SQIVND (reference sequence). The CDR3 runs to 18 residues. The variable domain in full, completed from reference TRBV19 and TRBJ1-5, reads DGGITQSPKYLFRKEGQNVTLSCEQNLNHDAMYWYRQDPGQGLRLIYYSQIVNDFQKGDIAEGYSVSREKKESFPLTVTSAQKNPTAFYLCASSIGGQGAQSNQPQHFGDGTRLSIL.

This chain connects TRBV19 to TRBJ2-1, with D maybe TRBD2 (7 bases). The V end lost 7 bases, the J end lost 6 bases, and 16 bases lay between the germline ends. Germline CDR1 and CDR2: LNHDA and SQIVND (reference sequence). CDR3 length equals 14 residues. CDR3 in amino acids: CASKAGPGANEQFF. DNA for the CDR3: TGTGCCAGTAAAGCGGGACCGGGGGCCAATGAGCAGTTCTTC.

This clone was seen a single time. This chain connects TRBV19 to TRBJ1-5, with a tentative D call TRBD1 (5 bases). In germline, CDR1 is LNHDA, CDR2 SQIVND (reference sequence). V shed 6 bases and J shed 7 bases, with 10 bases lying between them. The CDR3 totals 12 residues. In DNA, the CDR3 is TGTGCCAGTAGCCAGGGTCGCCAGCCCCAGCATTTT. Protein: CASSQGRQPQHF.

The rearrangement joins TRBV5-1 to TRBJ2-1, with 8 bases fitting TRBD2. The V gene end was trimmed by 2 bases and the J gene end by 5 bases; junction bases not matched to a gene: 3. This CDR3 is 14 amino acids long. CDR1 and CDR2 (germline): SGHRS, YFSETQ. The CDR3 region has the DNA TGCGCCAGCAGCTTTAGCGGGACCCACAATGAGCAGTTCTTC. Its protein is CASSFSGTHNEQFF.

This chain connects TRBV5-1 to TRBJ2-1, with 8 bases aligning to TRBD2. The CDR3 extends over 17 amino acids. The germline gives CDR1 SGHRS, CDR2 YFSETQ. V dropped 0 bases and J dropped 10; count of bases not matched to a gene: 15. The CDR3 DNA sequence: TGCGCCAGCAGCTTGGCCCCAGGGGTAAGGACTAGCTACGAGCAGTTCTTC. Translated: CASSLAPGVRTSYEQFF.

The gene calls are TRBV15 and TRBJ2-2; 11 nucleotides line up with TRBD2. The germline CDR1 and CDR2 sequences are LNHNV and YYDKDF (reference sequence). The CDR3 runs 16 residues. After removal of 3 bases from V and 8 bases from J, the junction contained 8 bases not matched to a gene. The CDR3 region is CATSRDVTSGAGELFF. CDR3 in DNA: TGTGCCACCAGCAGGGATGTGACTAGCGGGGCTGGGGAGCTGTTTTTT.

The chain has TRBV5-6 and TRBJ2-7; 9 bases are a match to TRBD1. From germline, CDR1 is SGHDT and CDR2 YYEEEE. This CDR3 has 13 amino acids. With 5 bases clipped from V and 6 bases from J, the junction kept 6 bases outside the gene matches. The CDR3 coding sequence is TGTGCCAGCAGTTGGGACAGGGTGCCCGAGCAGTACTTC. Protein sequence: CASSWDRVPEQYF.

V and J are TRBV6-2 or TRBV6-3 and TRBJ2-7; D gene unclear. Trimming removed 2 bases from V and 0 bases from J, with 11 bases in between. This CDR3 is 15 amino acids long. From germline, CDR1 is MNHEY and CDR2 SVGEGT. The CDR3 sequence: CASSYGLGLSYEQYF. CDR3 nucleotides: TGTGCCAGCAGTTACGGGCTGGGTCTCTCCTACGAGCAGTACTTC.

The V call is TRBV7-2, the J call TRBJ1-5; 9 bases line up with TRBD1. The CDR3 covers 15 residues. With V trimmed by 1 base and J by 5 bases, 3 bases remained unmatched. Germline lookup yields CDR1 SGHTA and CDR2 FQGNSA. CDR3 amino acids: CASSLGGTGYQPQHF. CDR3 coding DNA: TGTGCCAGCAGCTTAGGGGGGACAGGGTATCAGCCCCAGCATTTT.

This clone was seen a few times. V gene TRBV20-1 combines with J gene TRBJ1-2; maybe TRBD1 (6 bases). Trimming removed 3 bases from V and 9 bases from J, with 17 bases in between. CDR1 DFQATT and CDR2 SNEGSKA come from the germline V gene (reference sequence). This CDR3 region has 13 residues. In DNA, the CDR3 is TGCAGTGCTAGTCGGCAGGGGTTTGGCCGCTACACCTTC. Its translation: CSASRQGFGRYTF.

The chain is built from TRBV10-1 and TRBJ1-4; D remains unclear. CDR1 and CDR2 from the germline V gene are WNHNN and SYGVQD (reference sequence). The CDR3 is made up of 13 amino acids. Trimming removed 2 bases at V and 4 bases at J, with 5 bases between. The CDR3 DNA sequence: TGCGCCAGCAGTGAGAACGGTAATGAAAAACTGTTTTTT. Its protein product is CASSENGNEKLFF.

The gene calls are TRBV19 and TRBJ1-5; the D is unclear. The germline gives CDR1 LNHDA, CDR2 SQIVND (reference sequence). V was shortened by 2 bases and J by 0 bases, with 14 bases between the two germline ends. There are 17 residues in the CDR3. For the CDR3, the DNA is TGTGCCAGTAGTATATTCGCCTCAGGTAATAGCAATCAGCCCCAGCATTTT. Protein: CASSIFASGNSNQPQHF.